The clone carrying this T cell receptor beta chain was counted many times. No antigen is known for it. Unique molecular identifiers were added to individual cDNA molecules. MiXCR, applied by TCRdb to the 5' RACE reads, yields one record per CDR3 protein. The profile shows roughly 51,000 distinct CDR3 sequences, roughly 6.5% of them singletons. The CDR3 runs to 17 residues. Trimming shortened V by 1 base and J by 0 bases, and 12 bases separated the two germline ends. CDR1 and CDR2 (germline): MNHEY, SMNVEV (reference sequence). This sample is drawn from a study of early T cells in non-severe SARS-CoV-2 infection. On the study more broadly: The sequenced material was bulk RNA from unsorted whole blood, and its chains were unpaired.

Study conclusions and caveats: VDJdb-based annotation leaned toward anti-spike CD8 responses and missed private and CD4 specificities.

This specimen was whole blood, taken at baseline. This sequence joins TRBV27 and TRBJ2-2; possible D gene TRBD1, 5 bases. This TCR came from an adult who was a healthcare worker with PCR-confirmed SARS-CoV-2 infection or an uninfected control (not recorded which). The CDR3 nucleotides are TGTGCCAGCAGTTTATTCGCTGCAGGGACGAACACCGGGGAGCTGTTTTTT. Protein sequence: CASSLFAAGTNTGELFF.